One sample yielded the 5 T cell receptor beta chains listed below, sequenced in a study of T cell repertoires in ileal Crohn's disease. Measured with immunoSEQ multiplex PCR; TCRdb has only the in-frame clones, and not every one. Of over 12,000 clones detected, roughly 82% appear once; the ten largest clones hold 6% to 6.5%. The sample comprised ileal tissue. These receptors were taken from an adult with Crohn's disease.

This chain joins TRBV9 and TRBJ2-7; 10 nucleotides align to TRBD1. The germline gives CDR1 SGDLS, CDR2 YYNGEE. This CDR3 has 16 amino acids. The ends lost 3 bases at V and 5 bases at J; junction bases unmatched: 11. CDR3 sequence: CASSANRDRGVHEQYF. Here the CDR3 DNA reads TGTGCCAGCAGCGCCAACCGGGACAGGGGAGTCCACGAGCAGTACTTC.

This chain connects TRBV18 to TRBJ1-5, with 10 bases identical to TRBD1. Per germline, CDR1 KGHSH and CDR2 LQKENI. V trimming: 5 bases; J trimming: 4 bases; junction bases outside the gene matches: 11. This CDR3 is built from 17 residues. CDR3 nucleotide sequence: TGTGCCAGCTCAGCAGACAGGGGGCTGACCATTAATCAGCCCCAGCATTTT. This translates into CASSADRGLTINQPQHF.

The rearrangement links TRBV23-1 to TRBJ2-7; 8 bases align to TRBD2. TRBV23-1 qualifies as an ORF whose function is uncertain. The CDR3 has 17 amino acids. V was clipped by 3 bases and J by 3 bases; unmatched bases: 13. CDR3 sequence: CASSHPTSGRIFYEQYF. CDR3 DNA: TGCGCCAGCAGTCACCCAACGAGCGGGAGAATTTTCTACGAGCAGTACTTC.

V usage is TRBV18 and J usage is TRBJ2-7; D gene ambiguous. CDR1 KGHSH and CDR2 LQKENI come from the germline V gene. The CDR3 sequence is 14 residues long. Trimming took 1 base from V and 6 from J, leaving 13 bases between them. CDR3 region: CASSPRGRNGEQYF. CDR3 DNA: TGTGCCAGCTCACCACGAGGAAGGAATGGCGAGCAGTACTTC.

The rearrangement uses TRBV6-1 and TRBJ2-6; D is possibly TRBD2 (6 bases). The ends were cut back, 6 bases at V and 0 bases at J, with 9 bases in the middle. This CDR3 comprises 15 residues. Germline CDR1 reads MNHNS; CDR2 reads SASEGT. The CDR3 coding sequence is TGTGCCAGCAGGGGACTTCTCTCTGGGGCCAACGTCCTGACTTTC. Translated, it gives CASRGLLSGANVLTF.